The clone carrying this TCR beta chain turned up a few times. The antigen remains unidentified. TCRdb reanalysed the reads using MiXCR and keeps one entry per CDR3 protein. The table lists approximately 470,000 distinct CDR3 sequences, 42% of them singletons. The data originate from a study of T cell repertoires in cytomegalovirus infection. Turning to the study itself: In public TCR beta signatures, there were indications of both CMV infection and matching HLA type. Whole-study results and caveats: Pooled public TCR beta family frequency picked out CMV carriers with the relevant HLA.

The sequence was obtained from a human donor in good health (CMV status not recorded). Some clones in this sample may be carry-over from other donors' samples. Sequenced material: cultured PBMCs, taken from culture after CMV antigen stimulation.

The CDR3 region has the DNA TGTGCCAGCAGCCAAGGGTACAGGGGAGGGAGAGAGCAGTACTTC. Amino acid sequence: CASSQGYRGGREQYF. J is TRBJ2-7 and V is TRBV4-2; tentatively, D is TRBD1 or TRBD2 (7 bases each). CDR1 and CDR2 from the germline V gene are LGHNA and YNFKEQ. Trimming removed 1 base at V and 7 bases at J, with 17 bases between. There are 15 residues in the CDR3.